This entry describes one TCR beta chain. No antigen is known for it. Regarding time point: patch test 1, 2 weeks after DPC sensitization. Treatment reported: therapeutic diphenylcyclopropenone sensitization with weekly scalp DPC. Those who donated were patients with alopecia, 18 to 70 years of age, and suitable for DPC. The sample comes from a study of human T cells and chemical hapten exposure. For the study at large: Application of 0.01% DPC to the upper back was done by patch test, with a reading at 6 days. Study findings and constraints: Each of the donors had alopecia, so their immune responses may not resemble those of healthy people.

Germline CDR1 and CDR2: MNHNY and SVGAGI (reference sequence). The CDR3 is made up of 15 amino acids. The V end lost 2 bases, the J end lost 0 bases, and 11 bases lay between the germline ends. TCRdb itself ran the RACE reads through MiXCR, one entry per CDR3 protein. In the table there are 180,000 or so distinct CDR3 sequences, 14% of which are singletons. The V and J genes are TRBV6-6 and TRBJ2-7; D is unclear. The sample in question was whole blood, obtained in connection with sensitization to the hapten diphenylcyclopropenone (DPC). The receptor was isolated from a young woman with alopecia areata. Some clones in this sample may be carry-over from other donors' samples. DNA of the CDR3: TGTGCCAGCAGTTACATGGCCGCCCTCTCCTACGAGCAGTACTTC. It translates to CASSYMAALSYEQYF.